This entry describes one T cell receptor (beta chain). CDR1 SGHRS and CDR2 YFSETQ come from the germline V gene. Deletions cut 2 bases from V and 3 bases from J, with 12 bases between. The CDR3 is made up of 14 amino acids. Per the original methods: From reference gene primer amplification, estimates of nucleated cell counts were derived. Profiled with immunoSEQ multiplex PCR; TCRdb holds only in-frame clones, not every one. Clonal size and the V and J genes are those of that table, whereas D and trimming came from the DNA. The table includes hundreds of thousands of clones, around 90% detected once. These data are taken from a study of blood T cell repertoires in COVID-19. Study summary: The study drew acute and convalescent COVID-19 samples from the United States, Italy and Spain.

This receptor was taken from a man aged 55-75 years with acute or convalescent COVID-19. The V gene is TRBV5-1, the J gene TRBJ2-7; D gene ambiguous. Sequencing input: peripheral blood. The CDR3 bases are TGCGCCAGCAGCTTAACAGCTAATAACTACGAGCAGTACTTC. Protein sequence: CASSLTANNYEQYF. The complete variable domain, with remaining parts taken from reference TRBV5-1 and TRBJ2-7, reads KAGVTQTPRYLIKTRGQQVTLSCSPISGHRSVSWYQQTPGQGLQFLFEYFSETQRNKGNFPGRFSGRQFSNSRSEMNVSTLELGDSALYLCASSLTANNYEQYFGPGTRLTVT.